This T cell receptor (beta chain) was captured by sequencing in a study of OX40 agonist ivuxolimab in advanced cancers. Regarding the complete study: The costimulatory receptor OX40 (CD134) was targeted by ivuxolimab, a fully human IgG2 agonistic monoclonal antibody. Intravenous ivuxolimab was administered to patients every 2 weeks at six dose levels: 0.01, 0.1, 0.3, 1.5, 3 and 10 mg/kg. Among the roughly 52 dose-escalation patients, 19 had hepatocellular carcinoma, approximately 15 melanoma, 9 renal cell carcinoma and 9 head and neck cancer. In the dose-escalation cohort, 65% to 85% of patients were male, and the mean age was 60 years with a range of about 23 to 79. Patients were allowed to have had prior anti-PD-1, anti-PD-L1 or anti-CTLA-4 therapy, and approximately 39% of the dose-escalation patients had been treated with checkpoint inhibitors. Three dose-escalation patients achieved partial responses, one with hepatocellular carcinoma and two with cutaneous melanoma. The purpose of peripheral TCRbeta sequencing was to test whether ivuxolimab changed TCR sequence diversity and led to clonal T-cell expansion. The paper describes the monotherapy dose-escalation part (N = 52 patients) of the phase I trial of ivuxolimab.

For sequencing of the TCRbeta CDR3 region, genomic DNA was extracted from the sorted cells. The immunoSEQ Assay was used to sequence the TCRbeta CDR3 regions. The source is immuneACCESS, and TCRdb retained only in-frame sequences with V and J called. Part of the clones is not carried over; for the studies checked, unresolved V genes explain less than half of this, and the remainder is unexplained. This sample comprises 77,000 or so clones, approximately 95% of them detected only once. The ten largest account for around 20% of the sample. CDR1 and CDR2, per the germline V gene, are SGDLS and YYNGEE. The CDR3 starts with the cysteine, ends with the phenylalanine, and has 14 residues. The only DNA kept is the CDR3, 42 bases in frame from the first base. V loses 0 bases of germline sequence and J loses 5 bases, and the interval between the two ends is 12 bases. Summary of the overall study and its limitations: The antigen specificity of the clonally expanded peripheral T cells was not determined. Low levels of normalized T-cell clonal expansion were also seen in some patients who did not respond. Clonal expansion of both CD4+ and CD8+ blood T cells was observed from baseline to week 6 at doses 0.1 to 3.0 mg/kg. In the 0.1-3.0 mg/kg groups, partial responders had among the lowest normalized peripheral clonal expansion, particularly in CD8+ T cells. After ivuxolimab, expanded clones were on average more numerous among CD8+ T cells than among CD4+ T cells.

Patients with autoimmune disease history or receiving systemic immunosuppression were excluded from the trial. Peripheral blood for TCR sequencing was drawn from every dose cohort at baseline, at cycle 4 day 1 and at cycle 7 day 1. Samples were obtained from an open-label, multicenter, first-in-human phase I dose-escalation trial of ivuxolimab. Adults with locally advanced or metastatic melanoma, renal cell carcinoma, hepatocellular carcinoma or head and neck squamous cell carcinoma were enrolled in the trial. CD4+ and CD8+ T cells were sorted separately from peripheral blood before TCR sequencing. Concerning this clone itself: Its antigen is currently not known. Per-base qualities were not stored, and no clone one base away is much larger.

The clonotype was recovered from an adult with an advanced solid tumor such as melanoma, head and neck, liver or kidney cancer. The rearrangement combines TRBV9 with TRBJ2-7; the D gene could be either TRBD1 or TRBD2, each agreeing at 5 bases. The material sequenced was CD4+ or CD8+ T cells sorted from blood, taken in a trial of the OX40 agonist ivuxolimab. Here is the DNA: TGTGCCAGCAGCGTAGGTAGTGTGGGGGACGAGCAGTACTTC. Its protein product is CASSVGSVGDEQYF.